A selection of T cell receptor beta chains follows, all from one sample in a study of cytomegalovirus exposure and HLA in healthy donors. Data came from immunoSEQ multiplex PCR; TCRdb stores just in-frame clones and leaves some out. The data show 100,000 or so clones, with around three quarters seen just once and about 5.2% held by the top ten. Sequences were obtained from PBMCs. The receptors were sampled from a female donor in good health and CMV-seropositive. CDR3s include the opening cysteine and the closing phenylalanine or tryptophan. D genes are given only for firm matches. Clone size appears in some rows only: once, few, many, or a class for an expanded clone.

cdr3_aa: CATRQGRGYTF; cdr3_nt: TGTGCCACCAGGCAGGGTAGGGGCTACACCTTC; cdr3_length: 11; clone_size: -; v_call: TRBV27; d_call: -; j_call: TRBJ1-2
cdr3_aa: CASSGDRGRLSGDISKTQYF; cdr3_nt: TGTGCCAGCAGTGGCGACAGGGGGCGCTTGTCGGGAGATATCTCGAAGACCCAGTACTTC; cdr3_length: 20; clone_size: -; v_call: TRBV6-1; d_call: TRBD1; j_call: TRBJ2-5
cdr3_aa: CASSFRHPQETQYF; cdr3_nt: TGTGCCAGCAGCTTCCGACACCCTCAAGAGACCCAGTACTTC; cdr3_length: 14; clone_size: -; v_call: TRBV7-2; d_call: -; j_call: TRBJ2-5
cdr3_aa: CASSRQQGPSGNTIYF; cdr3_nt: TGCGCCAGCAGCCGTCAACAGGGCCCATCTGGAAACACCATATATTTT; cdr3_length: 16; clone_size: -; v_call: TRBV4-1; d_call: -; j_call: TRBJ1-3
cdr3_aa: CASSPDRVGYEQYF; cdr3_nt: TGTGCCAGTAGTCCGGACAGGGTAGGGTACGAGCAGTACTTC; cdr3_length: 14; clone_size: once; v_call: TRBV19; d_call: TRBD1; j_call: TRBJ2-7
cdr3_aa: CAISASQGLAGGSYEQYF; cdr3_nt: TGTGCCATCAGCGCGAGTCAGGGACTAGCGGGAGGCTCCTACGAGCAGTACTTC; cdr3_length: 18; clone_size: -; v_call: TRBV10-3; d_call: TRBD2; j_call: TRBJ2-7
cdr3_aa: CASSLGTGKAFNQPQHF; cdr3_nt: TGTGCCAGCAGCTTAGGCACAGGAAAAGCTTTCAATCAGCCCCAGCATTTT; cdr3_length: 17; clone_size: -; v_call: TRBV7-9; d_call: -; j_call: TRBJ1-5
cdr3_aa: CASSPQASGTNTGELFF; cdr3_nt: TGTGCCAGCTCACCACAAGCTAGCGGGACGAACACCGGGGAGCTGTTTTTT; cdr3_length: 17; clone_size: -; v_call: TRBV18; d_call: TRBD2; j_call: TRBJ2-2
cdr3_aa: CASSPGLGRNSPLHF; cdr3_nt: TGTGCCAGCAGCCCAGGCCTGGGTCGGAATTCACCCCTCCACTTT; cdr3_length: 15; clone_size: -; v_call: TRBV11-2; d_call: -; j_call: TRBJ1-6
cdr3_aa: CASGSGGIEGYTF; cdr3_nt: TGTGCCAGCGGATCAGGGGGCATTGAAGGCTACACCTTC; cdr3_length: 13; clone_size: few; v_call: TRBV28; d_call: TRBD1; j_call: TRBJ1-2
cdr3_aa: CASIPGDGNQPQHF; cdr3_nt: TGTGCCAGCATTCCAGGGGACGGCAATCAGCCCCAGCATTTT; cdr3_length: 14; clone_size: -; v_call: TRBV28; d_call: -; j_call: TRBJ1-5
cdr3_aa: CASSPGNNQPQHF; cdr3_nt: TGTGCCAGCTCCCCGGGGAACAATCAGCCCCAGCATTTT; cdr3_length: 13; clone_size: -; v_call: TRBV9; d_call: -; j_call: TRBJ1-5
cdr3_aa: CASSPQGPRTVYEQYF; cdr3_nt: TGTGCCAGCTCACCACAGGGGCCCAGGACCGTTTACGAGCAGTACTTC; cdr3_length: 16; clone_size: -; v_call: TRBV18; d_call: -; j_call: TRBJ2-7
cdr3_aa: CASRLKREVVVNEQYF; cdr3_nt: TGTGCCAGCAGACTTAAGCGGGAGGTGGTCGTGAACGAGCAGTACTTC; cdr3_length: 16; clone_size: -; v_call: TRBV27; d_call: TRBD2; j_call: TRBJ2-7
cdr3_aa: CATRIGRQGNSPLHF; cdr3_nt: TGTGCCACCAGGATAGGAAGACAGGGCAATTCACCCCTCCACTTT; cdr3_length: 15; clone_size: once; v_call: TRBV15; d_call: TRBD1; j_call: TRBJ1-6
cdr3_aa: CASSSTGTVQETQYF; cdr3_nt: TGTGCCAGCAGCTCAACCGGGACAGTCCAAGAGACCCAGTACTTC; cdr3_length: 15; clone_size: -; v_call: TRBV7-9; d_call: TRBD1; j_call: TRBJ2-5
cdr3_aa: CASTGTSVSYEQYF; cdr3_nt: TGTGCCAGCACCGGGACTAGCGTCTCCTACGAGCAGTACTTC; cdr3_length: 14; clone_size: -; v_call: TRBV2; d_call: TRBD2; j_call: TRBJ2-7
cdr3_aa: CASSYTHSGNTIYF; cdr3_nt: TGTGCCAGCAGTTACACTCACTCTGGAAACACCATATATTTT; cdr3_length: 14; clone_size: -; v_call: TRBV6-5; d_call: -; j_call: TRBJ1-3
cdr3_aa: CASSLSDSGNTEAFF; cdr3_nt: TGTGCCAGCTCACTTTCGGACAGTGGGAACACTGAAGCTTTCTTT; cdr3_length: 15; clone_size: -; v_call: TRBV18; d_call: -; j_call: TRBJ1-1
cdr3_aa: CASSLEINTEAFF; cdr3_nt: TGCGCCAGCAGCTTAGAGATAAACACTGAAGCTTTCTTT; cdr3_length: 13; clone_size: -; v_call: TRBV5-1; d_call: -; j_call: TRBJ1-1
cdr3_aa: CATNGAGVRNEQFF; cdr3_nt: TGTGCCACGAATGGAGCGGGAGTGAGGAATGAGCAGTTCTTC; cdr3_length: 14; clone_size: once; v_call: TRBV27; d_call: TRBD2; j_call: TRBJ2-1
cdr3_aa: CASSLAGGGGYGYTF; cdr3_nt: TGTGCCAGCAGCTTGGCCGGGGGTGGCGGCTATGGCTACACCTTC; cdr3_length: 15; clone_size: -; v_call: TRBV5-4; d_call: -; j_call: TRBJ1-2
cdr3_aa: CASSFKGDTEAFF; cdr3_nt: TGTGCCAGCAGCTTCAAGGGGGACACTGAAGCTTTCTTT; cdr3_length: 13; clone_size: -; v_call: TRBV5-4; d_call: -; j_call: TRBJ1-1
cdr3_aa: CASSLVQVVFGTGELFF; cdr3_nt: TGCGCCAGCAGCTTGGTCCAGGTTGTTTTCGGCACCGGGGAGCTGTTTTTT; cdr3_length: 17; clone_size: once; v_call: TRBV5-1; d_call: -; j_call: TRBJ2-2
cdr3_aa: CASSETLTGGFEAFF; cdr3_nt: TGTGCCAGCAGTGAAACCCTGACAGGGGGTTTTGAAGCTTTCTTT; cdr3_length: 15; clone_size: few; v_call: TRBV25-1; d_call: TRBD1; j_call: TRBJ1-1
cdr3_aa: CASSRGSGKAEAFF; cdr3_nt: TGCGCCAGCAGCCGAGGGTCGGGGAAGGCTGAAGCTTTCTTT; cdr3_length: 14; clone_size: -; v_call: TRBV4-1; d_call: -; j_call: TRBJ1-1
cdr3_aa: CASSSGLAADTQYF; cdr3_nt: TGTGCCAGCAGTTCGGGACTAGCAGCAGATACGCAGTATTTT; cdr3_length: 14; clone_size: -; v_call: TRBV5-4; d_call: TRBD2; j_call: TRBJ2-3
cdr3_aa: CSARQTNEQYF; cdr3_nt: TGCAGCGCCCGACAGACGAACGAGCAGTACTTC; cdr3_length: 11; clone_size: -; v_call: TRBV29-1; d_call: -; j_call: TRBJ2-7
cdr3_aa: CASSYFRGGDTQYF; cdr3_nt: TGTGCCAGCAGTTACTTCCGGGGGGGGGATACGCAGTATTTT; cdr3_length: 14; clone_size: -; v_call: TRBV6-5; d_call: TRBD2; j_call: TRBJ2-3
cdr3_aa: CASRRGLAGFYEQYF; cdr3_nt: TGTGCCAGCAGACGGGGACTAGCGGGATTCTACGAGCAGTACTTC; cdr3_length: 15; clone_size: once; v_call: TRBV4-2; d_call: TRBD2; j_call: TRBJ2-7
cdr3_aa: CASSSGLAGGELFF; cdr3_nt: TGTGCCAGCAGTTCGGGACTAGCGGGAGGGGAGCTGTTTTTT; cdr3_length: 14; clone_size: -; v_call: TRBV6-5; d_call: TRBD2; j_call: TRBJ2-2
cdr3_aa: CAISELKSSGNTIYF; cdr3_nt: TGTGCCATCAGTGAGTTGAAGAGCTCTGGAAACACCATATATTTT; cdr3_length: 15; clone_size: -; v_call: TRBV10-3; d_call: -; j_call: TRBJ1-3
cdr3_aa: CASRQKGKRAYEQYF; cdr3_nt: TGTGCCAGCAGGCAAAAGGGAAAGCGGGCCTACGAGCAGTACTTC; cdr3_length: 15; clone_size: -; v_call: TRBV6-6; d_call: -; j_call: TRBJ2-7
cdr3_aa: CASSFSGTLTGELFF; cdr3_nt: TGTGCCAGCAGTTTCTCCGGGACTCTCACCGGGGAGCTGTTTTTT; cdr3_length: 15; clone_size: -; v_call: TRBV27; d_call: -; j_call: TRBJ2-2
cdr3_aa: CASSSFRVHINTGELFF; cdr3_nt: TGTGCCAGCAGCTCATTCCGGGTCCATATAAACACCGGGGAGCTGTTTTTT; cdr3_length: 17; clone_size: once; v_call: TRBV7-2; d_call: -; j_call: TRBJ2-2
cdr3_aa: CASRGTSGDDEQFF; cdr3_nt: TGTGCCAGCAGAGGGACTTCGGGGGACGATGAGCAGTTCTTC; cdr3_length: 14; clone_size: -; v_call: TRBV6-6; d_call: -; j_call: TRBJ2-1
cdr3_aa: CASRGQLNTEAFF; cdr3_nt: TGCGCCAGCAGAGGACAGTTGAACACTGAAGCTTTCTTT; cdr3_length: 13; clone_size: -; v_call: TRBV5-1; d_call: -; j_call: TRBJ1-1
cdr3_aa: CASSTGTQGTDTQYF; cdr3_nt: TGTGCCAGCAGCACCGGGACTCAAGGGACAGATACGCAGTATTTT; cdr3_length: 15; clone_size: -; v_call: TRBV5-4; d_call: -; j_call: TRBJ2-3
cdr3_aa: CASSPSGGLGTEAFF; cdr3_nt: TGTGCCAGCAGCCCCTCAGGGGGCCTAGGCACTGAAGCTTTCTTT; cdr3_length: 15; clone_size: -; v_call: TRBV13; d_call: TRBD1; j_call: TRBJ1-1
cdr3_aa: CASSLGGTNNYGYTF; cdr3_nt: TGTGCCAGCAGCTTGGGAGGGACTAATAACTATGGCTACACCTTC; cdr3_length: 15; clone_size: -; v_call: TRBV7-9; d_call: -; j_call: TRBJ1-2
cdr3_aa: CASSTHGQDNEQFF; cdr3_nt: TGTGCCAGCAGCACCCATGGGCAGGACAATGAGCAGTTCTTC; cdr3_length: 14; clone_size: -; v_call: TRBV9; d_call: -; j_call: TRBJ2-1
cdr3_aa: CASSLLQGAQETQYF; cdr3_nt: TGTGCCAGCAGTTTACTTCAGGGGGCTCAAGAGACCCAGTACTTC; cdr3_length: 15; clone_size: -; v_call: TRBV6-5; d_call: TRBD1; j_call: TRBJ2-5
cdr3_aa: CASSSRLAGSETQYF; cdr3_nt: TGTGCCAGCAGTTCCAGACTAGCGGGATCAGAGACCCAGTACTTC; cdr3_length: 15; clone_size: -; v_call: TRBV28; d_call: TRBD2; j_call: TRBJ2-5
cdr3_aa: CASSPNQGRTEAFF; cdr3_nt: TGTGCCAGCAGCCCAAATCAGGGCAGAACTGAAGCTTTCTTT; cdr3_length: 14; clone_size: -; v_call: TRBV7-2; d_call: -; j_call: TRBJ1-1
cdr3_aa: CASSQNRKVWSHTEKLFF; cdr3_nt: TGTGCCAGCAGCCAGAACCGTAAGGTGTGGAGTCACACGGAAAAACTGTTTTTT; cdr3_length: 18; clone_size: -; v_call: TRBV7-9; d_call: -; j_call: TRBJ1-4
cdr3_aa: CSVAGVDSSYEQYF; cdr3_nt: TGCAGCGTTGCAGGGGTCGATAGCTCCTACGAGCAGTACTTC; cdr3_length: 14; clone_size: -; v_call: TRBV29-1; d_call: -; j_call: TRBJ2-7
cdr3_aa: CASSLGQGLAGGTDTQYF; cdr3_nt: TGTGCCAGCAGTTTGGGCCAGGGACTAGCGGGGGGTACAGATACGCAGTATTTT; cdr3_length: 18; clone_size: -; v_call: TRBV28; d_call: TRBD2; j_call: TRBJ2-3
cdr3_aa: CASTRGGSYNEQFF; cdr3_nt: TGTGCCTCGACCCGGGGGGGCTCCTACAATGAGCAGTTCTTC; cdr3_length: 14; clone_size: -; v_call: TRBV28; d_call: TRBD2; j_call: TRBJ2-1
cdr3_aa: CASSFSGNNQPQHF; cdr3_nt: TGTGCCAGCAGTTTTAGCGGTAACAATCAGCCCCAGCATTTT; cdr3_length: 14; clone_size: -; v_call: TRBV27; d_call: -; j_call: TRBJ1-5
cdr3_aa: CASSVDLGLTDTQYF; cdr3_nt: TGTGCCAGCAGCGTAGATTTGGGACTCACAGATACGCAGTATTTT; cdr3_length: 15; clone_size: -; v_call: TRBV9; d_call: -; j_call: TRBJ2-3
cdr3_aa: CASSRAGDNTEAFF; cdr3_nt: TGCGCCAGCAGCCGCGCAGGGGATAACACTGAAGCTTTCTTT; cdr3_length: 14; clone_size: -; v_call: TRBV5-1; d_call: -; j_call: TRBJ1-1
cdr3_aa: CASSVDRGYDEKLFF; cdr3_nt: TGTGCCAGCAGCGTTGACAGGGGATACGATGAAAAACTGTTTTTT; cdr3_length: 15; clone_size: -; v_call: TRBV7-9; d_call: TRBD1; j_call: TRBJ1-4
cdr3_aa: CASSSPGGGRYTEAFF; cdr3_nt: TGTGCCAGCAGCTCCCCGGGGGGGGGAAGGTACACTGAAGCTTTCTTT; cdr3_length: 16; clone_size: -; v_call: TRBV7-9; d_call: -; j_call: TRBJ1-1
cdr3_aa: CAISESLTGNGYTF; cdr3_nt: TGTGCCATCAGTGAGTCACTGACAGGGAATGGCTACACCTTC; cdr3_length: 14; clone_size: -; v_call: TRBV10-3; d_call: TRBD1; j_call: TRBJ1-2